This T cell receptor (beta chain) was recorded in a study of cytomegalovirus exposure and HLA in healthy donors. Looking at the study overall: An earlier analysis identified 100 million to 130 million unique TCR beta sequences in approximately 190 million T cells.

The CDR3 is made up of 14 amino acids. CDR1 and CDR2 from the germline V gene are MNHNS and SASEGT. The ends were cut back, 5 bases at V and 0 bases at J, with 8 bases in the middle. It was with 60 Vbeta and 13 Jbeta primers that the PCR ran. Some clones are missing from TCRdb's copy, which holds only in-frame ones; the method was immunoSEQ multiplex PCR. In the table there are 100,000 to 150,000 clones, 70% to 80% of which are singletons. Findings and limits, study-wide: Certain indistinguishable V segments, among them TRBV6-2 and TRBV6-3, were excluded. An analysis was carried out later, and it reportedly showed fewer N-insertions in an Asian-associated ancestry cluster than the 666-donor mean. Using the classifier, cytomegalovirus status was reportedly diagnosed with high specificity and sensitivity.

Points on this clone: The antigen remains undetermined.

The rearrangement joins TRBV6-1 to TRBJ1-5, with D tentatively TRBD1 (5 bases). Material: PBMCs. The TCR was taken from a man aged 40-49 years in good health and CMV-seropositive. The CDR3 reads CASSPDSSNQPQHF. Here the CDR3 DNA reads TGTGCCAGCAGTCCCGACAGTAGCAATCAGCCCCAGCATTTT.